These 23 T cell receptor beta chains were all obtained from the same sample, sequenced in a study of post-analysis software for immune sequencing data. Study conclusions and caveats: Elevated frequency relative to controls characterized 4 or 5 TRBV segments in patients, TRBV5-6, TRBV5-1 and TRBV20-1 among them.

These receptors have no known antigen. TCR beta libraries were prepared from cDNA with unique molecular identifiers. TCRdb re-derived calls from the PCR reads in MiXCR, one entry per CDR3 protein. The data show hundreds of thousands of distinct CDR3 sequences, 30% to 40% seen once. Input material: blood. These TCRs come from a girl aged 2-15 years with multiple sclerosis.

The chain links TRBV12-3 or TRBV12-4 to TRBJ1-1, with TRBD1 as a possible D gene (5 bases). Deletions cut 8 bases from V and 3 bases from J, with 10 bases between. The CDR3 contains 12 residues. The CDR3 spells CASRLGDTEAFF. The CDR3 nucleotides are TGTGCCAGCCGTCTGGGGGACACTGAAGCTTTCTTT.

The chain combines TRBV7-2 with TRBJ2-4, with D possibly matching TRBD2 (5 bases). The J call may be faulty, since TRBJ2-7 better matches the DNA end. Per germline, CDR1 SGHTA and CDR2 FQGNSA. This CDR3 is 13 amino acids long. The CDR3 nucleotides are TGTGCCAGCACCTCCGAACTAGGCTACGAGCAGTACTTC. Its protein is CASTSELGYEQYF.

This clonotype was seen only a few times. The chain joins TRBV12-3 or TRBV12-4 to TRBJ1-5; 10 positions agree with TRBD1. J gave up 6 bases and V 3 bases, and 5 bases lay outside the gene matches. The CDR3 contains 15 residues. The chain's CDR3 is CASSFRTGGGQPQHF. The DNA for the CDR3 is TGTGCCAGCAGTTTTCGGACAGGGGGAGGTCAGCCCCAGCATTTT.

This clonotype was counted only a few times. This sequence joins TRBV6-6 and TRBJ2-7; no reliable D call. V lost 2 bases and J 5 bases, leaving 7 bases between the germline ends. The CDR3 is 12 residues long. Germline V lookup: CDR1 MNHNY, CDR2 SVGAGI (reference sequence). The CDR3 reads CASSYGPHEQYF. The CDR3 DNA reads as TGTGCCAGCAGTTACGGGCCCCACGAGCAGTACTTC.

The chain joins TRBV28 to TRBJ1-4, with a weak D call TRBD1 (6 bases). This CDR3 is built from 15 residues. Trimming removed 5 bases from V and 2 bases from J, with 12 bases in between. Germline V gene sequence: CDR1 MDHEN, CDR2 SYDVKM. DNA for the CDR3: TGTGCCAGCAGTCCGAACAGGGCGACTAATGAAAAACTGTTTTTT. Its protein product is CASSPNRATNEKLFF.

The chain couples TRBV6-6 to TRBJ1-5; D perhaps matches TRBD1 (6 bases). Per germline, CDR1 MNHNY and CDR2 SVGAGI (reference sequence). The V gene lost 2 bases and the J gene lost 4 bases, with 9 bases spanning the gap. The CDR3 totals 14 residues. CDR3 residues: CASSYTGLNQPQHF. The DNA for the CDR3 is TGTGCCAGCAGTTACACAGGGTTGAATCAGCCCCAGCATTTT.

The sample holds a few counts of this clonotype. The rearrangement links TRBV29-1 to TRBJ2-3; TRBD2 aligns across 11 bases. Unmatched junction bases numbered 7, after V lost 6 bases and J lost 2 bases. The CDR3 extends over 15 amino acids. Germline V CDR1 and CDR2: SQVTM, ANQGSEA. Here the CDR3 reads CSVTGTSGLTDTQYF. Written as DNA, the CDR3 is TGCAGCGTCACCGGGACTAGCGGCCTCACAGATACGCAGTATTTT.

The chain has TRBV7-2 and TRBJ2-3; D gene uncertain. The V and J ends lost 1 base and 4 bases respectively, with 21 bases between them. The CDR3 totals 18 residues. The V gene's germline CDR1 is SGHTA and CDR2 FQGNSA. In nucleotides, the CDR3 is TGTGCCAGCAGCTTAGACGCCGCCAGGACCGTCGGCGCAGATACGCAGTATTTT. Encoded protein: CASSLDAARTVGADTQYF. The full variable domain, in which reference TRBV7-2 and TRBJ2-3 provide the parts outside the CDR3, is GAGVSQSPSNKVTEKGKDVELRCDPISGHTALYWYRQSLGQGLEFLIYFQGNSAPDKSGLPSDRFSAERTGGSVSTLTIQRTQQEDSAVYLCASSLDAARTVGADTQYFGPGTRLTVL.

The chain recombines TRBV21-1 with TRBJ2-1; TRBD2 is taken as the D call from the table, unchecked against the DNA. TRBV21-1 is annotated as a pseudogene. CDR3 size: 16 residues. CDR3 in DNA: TGTGCCAGCAGCAAAGTTAGGCCTAGCGGCGCCAATGAGCAGTTCTTC. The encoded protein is CASSKVRPSGANEQFF.

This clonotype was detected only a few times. CDR3 residues: CASSPGSVKAKNIQYF. The CDR3 DNA sequence: TGCGCCAGCAGCCCGGGGTCTGTTAAAGCCAAAAACATTCAGTACTTC. This rearrangement joins TRBV5-1 to TRBJ2-4, with D tentatively TRBD2 (5 bases). This CDR3 spans 16 amino acids. Per the germline V gene, CDR1 is SGHRS and CDR2 is YFSETQ. Trimming cost V 4 bases and J 0 bases, with 14 bases left between them.

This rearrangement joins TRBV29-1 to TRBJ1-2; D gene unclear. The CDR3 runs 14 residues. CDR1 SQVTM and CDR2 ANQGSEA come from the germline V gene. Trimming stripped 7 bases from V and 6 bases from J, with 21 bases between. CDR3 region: CSALPGEGINGYTF. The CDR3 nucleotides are TGCAGCGCCCTCCCAGGAGAGGGAATCAATGGCTACACCTTC.

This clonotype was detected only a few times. CDR3 in amino acids: CASRQGGHSLGEQYF. The DNA for the CDR3 is TGTGCCAGCAGGCAAGGGGGCCATTCCTTGGGTGAGCAGTACTTC. The chain links TRBV27 to TRBJ2-7; TRBD1 agrees at 7 bases. This CDR3 comprises 15 residues. V gave up 6 bases and J gave up 7 bases; unmatched junction bases: 15. The germline V gene has CDR1 MNHEY and CDR2 SMNVEV (reference sequence).

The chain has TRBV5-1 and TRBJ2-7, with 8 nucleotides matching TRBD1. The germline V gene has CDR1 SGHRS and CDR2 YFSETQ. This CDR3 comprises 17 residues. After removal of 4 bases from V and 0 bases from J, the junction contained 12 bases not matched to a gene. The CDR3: CASSRPNRGASSYEQYF. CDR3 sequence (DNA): TGCGCCAGCAGCCGGCCTAACAGGGGGGCGAGCTCCTACGAGCAGTACTTC.

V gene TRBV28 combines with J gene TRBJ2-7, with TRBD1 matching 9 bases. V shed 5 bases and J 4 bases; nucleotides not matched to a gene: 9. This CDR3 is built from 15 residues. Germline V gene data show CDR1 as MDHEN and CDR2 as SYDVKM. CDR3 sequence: CASSAFGTGIYEQYF. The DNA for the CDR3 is TGTGCCAGCAGTGCCTTTGGGACAGGGATTTACGAGCAGTACTTC.

The DNA for the CDR3 is TGCGCCAGCAGCTTGGTTTCTGCGACAGACAATGAGCAGTTCTTC. Translated: CASSLVSATDNEQFF. This chain joins TRBV5-1 and TRBJ2-1; D may be TRBD1 (5 bases). Trimming shortened V by 0 bases and J by 5 bases, and 12 bases separated the two germline ends. Germline V gene lookup returns CDR1 SGHRS and CDR2 YFSETQ. The CDR3 has 15 residues.

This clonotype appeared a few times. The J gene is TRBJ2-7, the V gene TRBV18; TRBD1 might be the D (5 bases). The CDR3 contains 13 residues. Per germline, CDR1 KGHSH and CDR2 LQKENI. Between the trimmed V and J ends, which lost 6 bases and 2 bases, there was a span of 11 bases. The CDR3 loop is CASSLDSTYEQYF. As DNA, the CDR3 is TGTGCCAGCTCCCTCGACAGTACCTACGAGCAGTACTTC.

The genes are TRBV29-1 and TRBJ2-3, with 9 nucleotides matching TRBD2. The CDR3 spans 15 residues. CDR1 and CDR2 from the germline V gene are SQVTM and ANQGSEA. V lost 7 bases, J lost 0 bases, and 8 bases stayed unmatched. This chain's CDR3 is CSGRASGESTDTQYF. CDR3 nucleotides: TGCAGCGGGAGAGCTAGCGGGGAAAGCACAGATACGCAGTATTTT.

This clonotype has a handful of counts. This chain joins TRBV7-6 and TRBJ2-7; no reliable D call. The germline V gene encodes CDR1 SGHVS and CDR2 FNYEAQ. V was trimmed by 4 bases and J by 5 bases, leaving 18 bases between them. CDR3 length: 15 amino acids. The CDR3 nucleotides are TGTGCCAGCAGCTCATACAAGGGATTTGGTAACGAGCAGTACTTC. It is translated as CASSSYKGFGNEQYF.

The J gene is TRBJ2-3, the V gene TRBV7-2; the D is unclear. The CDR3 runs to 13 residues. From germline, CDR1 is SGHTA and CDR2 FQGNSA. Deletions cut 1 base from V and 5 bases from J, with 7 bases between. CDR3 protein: CASSLGWEDTQYF. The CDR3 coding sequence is TGTGCCAGCAGCTTAGGGTGGGAAGATACGCAGTATTTT.

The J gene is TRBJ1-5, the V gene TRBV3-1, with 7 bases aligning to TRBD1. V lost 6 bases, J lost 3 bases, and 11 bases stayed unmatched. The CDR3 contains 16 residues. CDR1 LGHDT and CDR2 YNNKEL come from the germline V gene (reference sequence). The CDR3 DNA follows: TGTGCCAGCAGACGCAGACAGGGTGGGAACAATCAGCCCCAGCATTTT. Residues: CASRRRQGGNNQPQHF.

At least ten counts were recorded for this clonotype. CDR3 loop: CASSAQPTGQETQYF. CDR3 nucleotides: TGTGCCAGCAGTGCCCAACCAACAGGGCAAGAGACCCAGTACTTC. The chain has TRBV6-1 and TRBJ2-5, with D maybe TRBD1 (6 bases). The CDR3 consists of 15 residues. Germline loops: CDR1 MNHNS, CDR2 SASEGT. The V end lost 4 bases, the J end lost 2 bases, and 14 bases lay between the germline ends.

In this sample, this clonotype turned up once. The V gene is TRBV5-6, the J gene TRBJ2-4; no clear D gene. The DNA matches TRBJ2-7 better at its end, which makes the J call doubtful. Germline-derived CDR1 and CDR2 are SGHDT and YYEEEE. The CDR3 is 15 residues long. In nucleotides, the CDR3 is TGTGCCAGCAGCTCCACTTCGGGCCCCACTCTCGAGCAGTACTTC. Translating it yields CASSSTSGPTLEQYF.

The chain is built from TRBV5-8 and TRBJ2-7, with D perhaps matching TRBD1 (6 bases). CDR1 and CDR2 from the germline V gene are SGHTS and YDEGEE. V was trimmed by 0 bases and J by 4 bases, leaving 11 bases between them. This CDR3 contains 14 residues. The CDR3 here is CASSLGAGVYEQYF. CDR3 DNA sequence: TGTGCCAGCAGCTTGGGCGCAGGGGTTTACGAGCAGTACTTC.